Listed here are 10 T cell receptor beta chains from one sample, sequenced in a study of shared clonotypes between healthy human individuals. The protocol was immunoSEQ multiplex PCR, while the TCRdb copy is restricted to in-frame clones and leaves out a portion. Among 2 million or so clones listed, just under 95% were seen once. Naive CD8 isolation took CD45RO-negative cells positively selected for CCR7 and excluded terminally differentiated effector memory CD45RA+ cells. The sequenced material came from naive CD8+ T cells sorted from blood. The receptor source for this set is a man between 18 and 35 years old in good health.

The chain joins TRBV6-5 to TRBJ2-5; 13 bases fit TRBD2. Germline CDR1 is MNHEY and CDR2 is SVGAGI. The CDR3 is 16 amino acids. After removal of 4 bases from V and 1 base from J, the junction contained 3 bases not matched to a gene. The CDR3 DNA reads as TGTGCCAGCAGTTTTCGACTAGCGGGGGGCCAAGAGACCCAGTACTTC. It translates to CASSFRLAGGQETQYF.

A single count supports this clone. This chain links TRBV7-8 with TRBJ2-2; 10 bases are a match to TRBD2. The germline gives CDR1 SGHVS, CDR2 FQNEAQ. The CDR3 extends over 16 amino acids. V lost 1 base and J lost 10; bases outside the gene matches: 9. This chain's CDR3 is CASSLGLAGANLELFF. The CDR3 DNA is TGTGCCAGCAGCTTAGGCCTAGCGGGAGCAAATTTGGAGCTGTTTTTT.

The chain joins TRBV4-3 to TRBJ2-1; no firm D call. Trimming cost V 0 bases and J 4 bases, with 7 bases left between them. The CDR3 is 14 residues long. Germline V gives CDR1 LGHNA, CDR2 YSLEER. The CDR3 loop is CASSQDARYNEQFF. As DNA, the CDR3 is TGCGCCAGCAGCCAAGATGCCAGGTACAATGAGCAGTTCTTC.

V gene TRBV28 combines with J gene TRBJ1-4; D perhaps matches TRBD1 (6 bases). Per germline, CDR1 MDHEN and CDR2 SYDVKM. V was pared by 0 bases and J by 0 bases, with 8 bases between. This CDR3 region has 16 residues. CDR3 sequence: CASSLWTGATNEKLFF. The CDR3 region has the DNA TGTGCCAGCAGTTTATGGACAGGAGCAACTAATGAAAAACTGTTTTTT.

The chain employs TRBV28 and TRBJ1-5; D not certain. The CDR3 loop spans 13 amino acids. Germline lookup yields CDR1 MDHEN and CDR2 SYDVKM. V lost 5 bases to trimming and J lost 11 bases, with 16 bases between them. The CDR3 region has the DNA TGTGCCAGCAGTCTCGATGGTGAATCAGCCCAGCATTTT. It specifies CASSLDGESAQHF.

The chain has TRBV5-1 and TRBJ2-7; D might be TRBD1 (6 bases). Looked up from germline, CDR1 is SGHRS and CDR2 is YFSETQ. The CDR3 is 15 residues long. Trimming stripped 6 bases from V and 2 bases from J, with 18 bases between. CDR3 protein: CASNIGQNEPYEQYF. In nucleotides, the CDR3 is TGCGCCAGCAACATAGGACAGAACGAGCCCTACGAGCAGTACTTC. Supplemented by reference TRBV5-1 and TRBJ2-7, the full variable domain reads KAGVTQTPRYLIKTRGQQVTLSCSPISGHRSVSWYQQTPGQGLQFLFEYFSETQRNKGNFPGRFSGRQFSNSRSEMNVSTLELGDSALYLCASNIGQNEPYEQYFGPGTRLTVT.

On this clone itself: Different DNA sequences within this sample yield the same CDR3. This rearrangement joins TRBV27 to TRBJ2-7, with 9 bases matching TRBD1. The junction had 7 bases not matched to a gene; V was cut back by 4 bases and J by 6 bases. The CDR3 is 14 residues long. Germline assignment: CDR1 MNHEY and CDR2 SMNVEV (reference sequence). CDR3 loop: CASSSTGGAGEQYF. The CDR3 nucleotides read TGTGCCAGCAGTTCCACAGGGGGCGCGGGCGAGCAGTACTTC.

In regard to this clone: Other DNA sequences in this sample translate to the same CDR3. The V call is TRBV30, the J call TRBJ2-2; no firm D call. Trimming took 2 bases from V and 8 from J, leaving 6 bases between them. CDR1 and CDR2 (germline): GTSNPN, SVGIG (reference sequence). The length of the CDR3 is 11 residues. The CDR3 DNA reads TGTGCCTGGAGTCCGTCGGGGGAGCTGTTTTTT. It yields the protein CAWSPSGELFF.

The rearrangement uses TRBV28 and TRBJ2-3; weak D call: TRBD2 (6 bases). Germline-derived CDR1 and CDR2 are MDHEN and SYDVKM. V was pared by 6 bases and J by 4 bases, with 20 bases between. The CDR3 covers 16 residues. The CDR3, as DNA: TGTGCCAGCAGCCCGGTAAGGACGGAGGGTGCAGATACGCAGTATTTT. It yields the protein CASSPVRTEGADTQYF.

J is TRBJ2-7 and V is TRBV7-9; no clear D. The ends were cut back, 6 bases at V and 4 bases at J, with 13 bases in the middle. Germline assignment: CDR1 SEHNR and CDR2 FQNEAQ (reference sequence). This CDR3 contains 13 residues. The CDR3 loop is CASRPVFNYEQYF. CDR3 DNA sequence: TGTGCCAGCAGACCGGTCTTCAATTACGAGCAGTACTTC. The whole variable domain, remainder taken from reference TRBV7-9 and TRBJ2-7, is DTGVSQNPRHKITKRGQNVTFRCDPISEHNRLYWYRQTLGQGPEFLTYFQNEAQLEKSRLLSDRFSAERPKGSFSTLEIQRTEQGDSAMYLCASRPVFNYEQYFGPGTRLTVT.